Sequencing of this T cell receptor (beta chain) was carried out in a study of CD8+ T cells in alopecia areata. On the study more broadly: Treatment ran 6 to 18 months, with 6 months of follow-up afterward.

General study points: In scalp and blood, many expanded lesional clones persisted during tofacitinib. The treated group had a single nonresponder, limiting CD8+ expansion-response conclusions.

V dropped 6 bases and J dropped 8 bases, with 16 bases sitting between them. Germline V gives CDR1 LNHDA, CDR2 SQIVND (reference sequence). This CDR3 comprises 14 residues. As to treatment: oral pan-JAK inhibitor, 5-10 mg twice daily. Lesional scalp tissue (obtained by punch biopsy) and peripheral blood were collected from alopecia areata patients. On this clone itself: Its antigen remains unknown.

Once RNA had been extracted, it was reverse transcribed into cDNA to act as the sequencing template. Profiling relied on immunoSEQ multiplex PCR, and the TCRdb table lists in-frame clones only, not all of them. Among about 6,900 clones listed, 55% to 70% were seen once. The chain combines TRBV19 with TRBJ1-4; D perhaps matches TRBD1 (5 bases). This specimen consisted of skin, obtained at week 4, from a patient treated with tofacitinib. The receptor comes from a human donor with alopecia areata. CDR3 in amino acids: CASSPWGAGEKLFF. As DNA, the CDR3 is TGTGCCAGTAGCCCCTGGGGCGCGGGGGAAAAACTGTTTTTT.